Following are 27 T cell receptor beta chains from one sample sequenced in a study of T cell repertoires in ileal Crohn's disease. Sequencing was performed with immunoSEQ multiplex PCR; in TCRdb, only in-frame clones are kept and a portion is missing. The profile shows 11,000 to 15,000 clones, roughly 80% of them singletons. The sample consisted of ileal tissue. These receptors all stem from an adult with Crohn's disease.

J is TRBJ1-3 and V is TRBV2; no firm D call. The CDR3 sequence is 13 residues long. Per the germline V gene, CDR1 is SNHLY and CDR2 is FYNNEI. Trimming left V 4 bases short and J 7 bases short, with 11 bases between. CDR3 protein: CASSVGVRNTIYF. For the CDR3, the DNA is TGTGCCAGCAGTGTAGGAGTTCGGAACACCATATATTTT.

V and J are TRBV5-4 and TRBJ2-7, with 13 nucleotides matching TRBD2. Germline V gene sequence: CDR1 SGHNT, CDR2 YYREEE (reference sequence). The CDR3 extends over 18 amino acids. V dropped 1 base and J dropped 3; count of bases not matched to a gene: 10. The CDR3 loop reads CASSLIGLAGERNYEQYF. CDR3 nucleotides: TGTGCCAGCAGCTTGATAGGACTAGCGGGGGAGAGGAACTACGAGCAGTACTTC.

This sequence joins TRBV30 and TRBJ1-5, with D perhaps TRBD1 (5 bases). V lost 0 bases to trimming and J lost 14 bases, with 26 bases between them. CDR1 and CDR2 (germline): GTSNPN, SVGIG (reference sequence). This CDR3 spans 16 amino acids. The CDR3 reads CAWSVVRTGLGWGEHF. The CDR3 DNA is TGTGCCTGGAGTGTTGTAAGGACGGGCCTTGGATGGGGGGAGCATTTT. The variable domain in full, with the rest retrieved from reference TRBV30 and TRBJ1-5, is SQTIHQWPATLVQPVGSPLSLECTVEGTSNPNLYWYRQAAGRGLQLLFYSVGIGQISSEVPQNLSASRPQDRQFILSSKKLLLSDSGFYLCAWSVVRTGLGWGEHFGDGTRLSIL.

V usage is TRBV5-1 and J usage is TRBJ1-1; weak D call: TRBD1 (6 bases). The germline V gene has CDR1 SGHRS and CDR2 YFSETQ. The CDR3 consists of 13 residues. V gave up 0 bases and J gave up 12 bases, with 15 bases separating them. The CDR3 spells CASSLGTQGSTFF. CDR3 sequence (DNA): TGCGCCAGCAGCTTGGGTACACAGGGTTCGACTTTCTTT.

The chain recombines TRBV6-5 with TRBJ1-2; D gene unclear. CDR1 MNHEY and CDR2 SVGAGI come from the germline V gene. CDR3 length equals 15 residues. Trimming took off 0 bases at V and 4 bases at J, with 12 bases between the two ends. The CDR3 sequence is CASSYSGRSTYGYTF. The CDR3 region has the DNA TGTGCCAGCAGTTACTCGGGGAGATCCACCTATGGCTACACCTTC.

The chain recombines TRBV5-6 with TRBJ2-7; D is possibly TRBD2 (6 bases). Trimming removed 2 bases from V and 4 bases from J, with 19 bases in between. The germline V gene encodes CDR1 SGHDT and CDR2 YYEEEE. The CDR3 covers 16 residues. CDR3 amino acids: CASSFATGLRAYEQYF. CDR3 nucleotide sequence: TGTGCCAGCAGCTTCGCAACAGGACTAAGGGCGTACGAGCAGTACTTC.

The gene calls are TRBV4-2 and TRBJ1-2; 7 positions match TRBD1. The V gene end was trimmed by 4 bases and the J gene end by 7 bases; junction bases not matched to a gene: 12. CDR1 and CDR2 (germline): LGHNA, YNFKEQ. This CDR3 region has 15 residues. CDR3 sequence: CASSPSEGAQRGYTF. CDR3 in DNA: TGTGCCAGCAGCCCGAGCGAGGGGGCGCAGCGTGGCTACACCTTC.

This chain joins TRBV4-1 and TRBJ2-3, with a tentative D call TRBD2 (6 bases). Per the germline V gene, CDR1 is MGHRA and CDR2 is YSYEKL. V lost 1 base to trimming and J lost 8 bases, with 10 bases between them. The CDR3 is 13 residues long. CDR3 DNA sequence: TGCGCCAGCAGCCAAGGGTCAGCGGGTACGCAGTATTTT. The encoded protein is CASSQGSAGTQYF.

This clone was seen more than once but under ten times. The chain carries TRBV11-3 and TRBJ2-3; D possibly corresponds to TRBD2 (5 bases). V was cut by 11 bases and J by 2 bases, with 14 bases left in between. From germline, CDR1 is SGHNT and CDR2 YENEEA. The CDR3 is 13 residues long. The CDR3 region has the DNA TGTGCCCGGGTCGGGGAGATCACAGATACGCAGTATTTT. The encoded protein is CARVGEITDTQYF. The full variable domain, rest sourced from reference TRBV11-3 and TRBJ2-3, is EAGVVQSPRYKIIEKKQPVAFWCNPISGHNTLYWYLQNLGQGPELLIRYENEEAVDDSQLPKDRFSAERLKGVDSTLKIQPAELGDSAVYLCARVGEITDTQYFGPGTRLTVL.

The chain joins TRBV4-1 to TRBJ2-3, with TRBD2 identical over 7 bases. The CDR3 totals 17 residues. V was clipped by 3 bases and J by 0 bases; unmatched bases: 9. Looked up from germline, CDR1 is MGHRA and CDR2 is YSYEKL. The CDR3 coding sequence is TGCGCCAGCAGCCAGTCGGCGGCGGGGGTAAGCACAGATACGCAGTATTTT. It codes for CASSQSAAGVSTDTQYF.

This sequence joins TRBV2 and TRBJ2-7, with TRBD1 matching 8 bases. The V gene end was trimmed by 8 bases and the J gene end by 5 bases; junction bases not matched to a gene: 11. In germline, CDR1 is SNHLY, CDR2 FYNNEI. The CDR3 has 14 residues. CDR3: CASSRTGGFDEQYF. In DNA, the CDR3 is TGTGCCAGCTCACGAACAGGGGGATTCGACGAGCAGTACTTC.

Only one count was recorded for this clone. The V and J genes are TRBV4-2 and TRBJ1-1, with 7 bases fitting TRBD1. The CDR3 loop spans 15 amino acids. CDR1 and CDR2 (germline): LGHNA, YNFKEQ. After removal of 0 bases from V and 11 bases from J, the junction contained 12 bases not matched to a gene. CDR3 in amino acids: CASSQDIRQGADAFF. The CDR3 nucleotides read TGTGCCAGCAGCCAAGATATCAGACAGGGTGCGGATGCTTTCTTT.

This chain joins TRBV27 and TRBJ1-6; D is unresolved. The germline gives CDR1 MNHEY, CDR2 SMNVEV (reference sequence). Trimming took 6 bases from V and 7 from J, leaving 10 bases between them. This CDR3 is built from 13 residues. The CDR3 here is CASRPNRNSPLHF. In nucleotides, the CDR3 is TGTGCCAGCAGGCCCAATCGGAATTCACCCCTCCACTTT.

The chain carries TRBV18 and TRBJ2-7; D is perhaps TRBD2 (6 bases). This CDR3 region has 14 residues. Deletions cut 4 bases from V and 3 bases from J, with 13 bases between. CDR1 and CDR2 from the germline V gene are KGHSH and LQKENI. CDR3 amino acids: CASSRASASYEQYF. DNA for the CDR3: TGTGCCAGCTCACGGGCTAGCGCCAGCTACGAGCAGTACTTC.

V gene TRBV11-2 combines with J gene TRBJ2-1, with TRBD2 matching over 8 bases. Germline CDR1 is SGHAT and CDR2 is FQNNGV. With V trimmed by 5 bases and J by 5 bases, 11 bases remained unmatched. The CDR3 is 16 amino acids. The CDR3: CASSVQAGGLHNEQFF. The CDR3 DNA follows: TGTGCCAGCAGCGTGCAGGCGGGGGGCCTCCACAATGAGCAGTTCTTC. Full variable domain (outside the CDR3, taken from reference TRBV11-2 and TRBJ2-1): EAGVAQSPRYKIIEKRQSVAFWCNPISGHATLYWYQQILGQGPKLLIQFQNNGVVDDSQLPKDRFSAERLKGVDSTLKIQPAKLEDSAVYLCASSVQAGGLHNEQFFGPGTRLTVL.

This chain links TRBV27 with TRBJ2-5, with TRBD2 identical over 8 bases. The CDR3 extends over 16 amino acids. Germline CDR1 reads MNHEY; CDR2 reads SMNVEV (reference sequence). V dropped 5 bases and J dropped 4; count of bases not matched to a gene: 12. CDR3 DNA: TGTGCCAGCAGTGAAACCTTAGCGAGCGGGGGAGAGACCCAGTACTTC. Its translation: CASSETLASGGETQYF.

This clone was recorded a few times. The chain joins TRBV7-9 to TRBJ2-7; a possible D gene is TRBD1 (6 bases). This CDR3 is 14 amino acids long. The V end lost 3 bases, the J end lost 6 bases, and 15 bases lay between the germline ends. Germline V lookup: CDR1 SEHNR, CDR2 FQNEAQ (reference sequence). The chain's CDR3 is CASSFRGIRSEQYF. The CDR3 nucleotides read TGTGCCAGCAGCTTTAGGGGGATCAGGTCCGAGCAGTACTTC.

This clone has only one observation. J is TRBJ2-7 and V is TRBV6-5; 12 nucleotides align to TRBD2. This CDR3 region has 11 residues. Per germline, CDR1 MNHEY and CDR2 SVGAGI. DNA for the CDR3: TGTGGGACTAGCGGGAATGACGAGCAGTACTTC. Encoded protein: CGTSGNDEQYF.

This chain's CDR3 is CASSFAGGVNNSPLHF. CDR3 DNA: TGTGCCAGCAGTTTCGCAGGGGGTGTGAATAATTCACCCCTCCACTTT. The rearrangement uses TRBV27 and TRBJ1-6; 7 bases match TRBD1. V shed 3 bases, J shed 5 bases, and the junction held 7 bases outside the gene matches. The germline V gene has CDR1 MNHEY and CDR2 SMNVEV (reference sequence). The CDR3 is 16 amino acids.

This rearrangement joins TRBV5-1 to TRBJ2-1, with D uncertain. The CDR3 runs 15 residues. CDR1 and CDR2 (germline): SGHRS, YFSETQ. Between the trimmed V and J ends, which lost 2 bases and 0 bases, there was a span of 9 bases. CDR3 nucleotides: TGCGCCAGCAGCTTACAGTCGAGCTCCTACAATGAGCAGTTCTTC. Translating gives CASSLQSSSYNEQFF.

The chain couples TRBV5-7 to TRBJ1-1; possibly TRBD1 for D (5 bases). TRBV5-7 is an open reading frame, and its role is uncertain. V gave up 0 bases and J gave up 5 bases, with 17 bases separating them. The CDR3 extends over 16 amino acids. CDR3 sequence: CASSLGQPRGSTEAFF. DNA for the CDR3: TGTGCCAGCAGCTTGGGACAGCCTCGAGGATCGACTGAAGCTTTCTTT.

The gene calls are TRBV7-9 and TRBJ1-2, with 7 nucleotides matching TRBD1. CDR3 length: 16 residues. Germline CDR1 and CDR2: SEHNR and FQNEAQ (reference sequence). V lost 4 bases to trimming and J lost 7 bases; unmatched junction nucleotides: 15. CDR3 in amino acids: CASSSYVGQAKGGYTF. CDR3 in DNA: TGTGCCAGCAGCTCATACGTAGGACAGGCTAAAGGTGGCTACACCTTC.

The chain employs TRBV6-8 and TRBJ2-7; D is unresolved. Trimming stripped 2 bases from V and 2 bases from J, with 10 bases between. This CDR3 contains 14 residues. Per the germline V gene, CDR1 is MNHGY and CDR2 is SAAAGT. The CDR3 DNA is TGTGCCAGCAGTTACGGCCCCCCTCCCTACGAGCAGTACTTC. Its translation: CASSYGPPPYEQYF.

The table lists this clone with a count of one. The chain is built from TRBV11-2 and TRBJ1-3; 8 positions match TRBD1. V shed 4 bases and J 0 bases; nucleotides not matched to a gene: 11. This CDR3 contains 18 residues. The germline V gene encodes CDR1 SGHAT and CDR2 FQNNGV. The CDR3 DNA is TGTGCCAGCAGCTGGCGTCAGGGGGCTGGGGCCTCTGGAAACACCATATATTTT. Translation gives CASSWRQGAGASGNTIYF.

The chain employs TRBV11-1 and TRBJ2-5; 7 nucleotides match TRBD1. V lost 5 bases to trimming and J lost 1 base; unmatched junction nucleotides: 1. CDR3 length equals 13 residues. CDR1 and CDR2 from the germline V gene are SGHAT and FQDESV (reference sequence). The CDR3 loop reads CASSDRVQETQYF. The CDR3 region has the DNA TGTGCCAGCAGCGACAGGGTCCAAGAGACCCAGTACTTC.

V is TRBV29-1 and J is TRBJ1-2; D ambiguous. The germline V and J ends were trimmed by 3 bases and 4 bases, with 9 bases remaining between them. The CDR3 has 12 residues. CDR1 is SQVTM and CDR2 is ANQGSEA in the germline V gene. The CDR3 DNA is TGCAGCGTTGAGGAACCGGGCTATGGCTACACCTTC. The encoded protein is CSVEEPGYGYTF.

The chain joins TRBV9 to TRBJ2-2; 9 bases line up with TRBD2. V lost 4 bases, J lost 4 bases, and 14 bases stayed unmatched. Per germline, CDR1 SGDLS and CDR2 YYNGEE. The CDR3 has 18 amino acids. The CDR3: CASSQRWGLAGTTGELFF. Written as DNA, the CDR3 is TGTGCCAGCAGCCAACGATGGGGGCTAGCGGGAACCACCGGGGAGCTGTTTTTT.